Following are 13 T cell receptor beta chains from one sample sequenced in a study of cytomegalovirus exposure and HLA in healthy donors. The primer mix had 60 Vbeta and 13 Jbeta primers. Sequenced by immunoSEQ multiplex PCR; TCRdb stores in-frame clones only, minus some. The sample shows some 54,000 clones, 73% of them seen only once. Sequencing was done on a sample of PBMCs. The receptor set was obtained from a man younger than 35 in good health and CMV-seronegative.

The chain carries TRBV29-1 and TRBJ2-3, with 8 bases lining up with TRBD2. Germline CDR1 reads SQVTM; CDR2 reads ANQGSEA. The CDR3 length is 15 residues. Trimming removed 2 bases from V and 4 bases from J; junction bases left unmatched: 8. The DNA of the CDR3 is TGCAGCGTTGAAATTAGCGGGAAGGTTGCAGATACGCAGTATTTT. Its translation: CSVEISGKVADTQYF.

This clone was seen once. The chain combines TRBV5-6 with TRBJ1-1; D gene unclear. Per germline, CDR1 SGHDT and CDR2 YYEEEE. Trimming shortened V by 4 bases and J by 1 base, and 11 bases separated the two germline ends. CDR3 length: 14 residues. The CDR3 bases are TGTGCCAGCAGCCCTACCGGGAGGAACACTGAAGCTTTCTTT. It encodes CASSPTGRNTEAFF.

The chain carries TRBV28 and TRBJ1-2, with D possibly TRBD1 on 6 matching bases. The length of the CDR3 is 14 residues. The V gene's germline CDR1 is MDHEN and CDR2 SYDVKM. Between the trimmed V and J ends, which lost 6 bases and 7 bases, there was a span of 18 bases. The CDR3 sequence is CASRPLGAVGGYTF. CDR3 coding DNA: TGTGCCAGCAGGCCCCTGGGGGCGGTAGGTGGCTACACCTTC.

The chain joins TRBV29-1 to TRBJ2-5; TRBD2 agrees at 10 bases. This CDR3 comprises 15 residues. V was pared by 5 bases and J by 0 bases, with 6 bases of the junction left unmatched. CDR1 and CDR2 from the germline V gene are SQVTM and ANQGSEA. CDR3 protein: CSVRGTSEYQETQYF. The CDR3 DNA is TGCAGCGTTCGTGGGACTAGCGAGTACCAAGAGACCCAGTACTTC. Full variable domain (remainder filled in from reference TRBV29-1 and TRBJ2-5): SAVISQKPSRDICQRGTSLTIQCQVDSQVTMMFWYRQQPGQSLTLIATANQGSEATYESGFVIDKFPISRPNLTFSTLTVSNMSPEDSSIYLCSVRGTSEYQETQYFGPGTRLLVL.

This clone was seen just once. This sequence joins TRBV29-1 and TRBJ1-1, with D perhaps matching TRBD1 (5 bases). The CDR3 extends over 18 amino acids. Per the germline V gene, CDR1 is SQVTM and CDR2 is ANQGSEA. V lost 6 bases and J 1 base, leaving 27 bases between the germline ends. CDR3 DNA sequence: TGCAGCGTGGATCCACTGTTCTTTCCAAACAGGCCGAACACTGAAGCTTTCTTT. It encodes CSVDPLFFPNRPNTEAFF. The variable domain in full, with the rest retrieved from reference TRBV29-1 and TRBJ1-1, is SAVISQKPSRDICQRGTSLTIQCQVDSQVTMMFWYRQQPGQSLTLIATANQGSEATYESGFVIDKFPISRPNLTFSTLTVSNMSPEDSSIYLCSVDPLFFPNRPNTEAFFGQGTRLTVV.

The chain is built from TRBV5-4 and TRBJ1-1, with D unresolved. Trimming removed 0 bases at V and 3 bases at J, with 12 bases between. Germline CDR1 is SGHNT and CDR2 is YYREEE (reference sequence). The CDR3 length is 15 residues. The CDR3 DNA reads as TGTGCCAGCAGCTTGGCCCCCCGTCAGGACACTGAAGCTTTCTTT. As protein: CASSLAPRQDTEAFF.

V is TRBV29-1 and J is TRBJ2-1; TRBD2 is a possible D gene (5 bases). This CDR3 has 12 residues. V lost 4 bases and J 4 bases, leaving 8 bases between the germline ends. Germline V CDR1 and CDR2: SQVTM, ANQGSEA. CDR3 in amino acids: CSVGTRYNEQFF. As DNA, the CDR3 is TGCAGCGTTGGAACTAGATACAATGAGCAGTTCTTC.

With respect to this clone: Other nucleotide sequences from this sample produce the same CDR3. CDR3 protein: CASRGVGNTEAFF. The CDR3 nucleotides are TGTGCCAGCAGAGGGGTCGGGAACACTGAAGCTTTCTTT. This rearrangement joins TRBV28 to TRBJ1-1; possibly TRBD1 for D (5 bases). V shed 6 bases and J shed 1 base, with 9 bases lying between them. The germline V gene encodes CDR1 MDHEN and CDR2 SYDVKM. This CDR3 has 13 amino acids.

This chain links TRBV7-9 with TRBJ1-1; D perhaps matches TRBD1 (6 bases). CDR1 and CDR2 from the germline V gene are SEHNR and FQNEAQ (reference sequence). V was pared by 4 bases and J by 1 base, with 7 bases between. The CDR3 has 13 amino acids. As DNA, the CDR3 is TGTGCCAGCAGCTCACAGGGGAACACTGAAGCTTTCTTT. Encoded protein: CASSSQGNTEAFF. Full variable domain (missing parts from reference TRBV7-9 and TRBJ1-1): DTGVSQNPRHKITKRGQNVTFRCDPISEHNRLYWYRQTLGQGPEFLTYFQNEAQLEKSRLLSDRFSAERPKGSFSTLEIQRTEQGDSAMYLCASSSQGNTEAFFGQGTRLTVV.

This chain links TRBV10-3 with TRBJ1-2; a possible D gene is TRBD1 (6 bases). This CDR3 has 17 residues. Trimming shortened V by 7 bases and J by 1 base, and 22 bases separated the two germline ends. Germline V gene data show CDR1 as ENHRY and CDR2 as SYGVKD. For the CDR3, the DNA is TGTGCCATCACCGCGGACCAGGGGCGGTTGGATAACTATGGCTACACCTTC. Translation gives CAITADQGRLDNYGYTF.

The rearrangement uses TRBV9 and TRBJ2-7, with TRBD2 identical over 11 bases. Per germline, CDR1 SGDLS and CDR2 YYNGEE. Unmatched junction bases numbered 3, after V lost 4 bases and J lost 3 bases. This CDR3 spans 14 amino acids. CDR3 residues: CASSSSGRSYEQYF. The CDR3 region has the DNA TGTGCCAGCAGCTCTAGCGGGAGGAGCTACGAGCAGTACTTC.

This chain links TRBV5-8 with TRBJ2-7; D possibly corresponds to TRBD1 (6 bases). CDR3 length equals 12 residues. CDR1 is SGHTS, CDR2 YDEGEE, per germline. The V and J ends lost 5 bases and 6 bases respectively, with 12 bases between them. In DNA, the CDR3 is TGTGCCAGCAGTCTGAGGGGGTTCGAGCAGTACTTC. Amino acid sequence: CASSLRGFEQYF.

CDR3 nucleotide sequence: TGTGCCAGCAGCCCTACCACTAGCGAGCATGAGCAGTTCTTC. It codes for CASSPTTSEHEQFF. This rearrangement joins TRBV5-4 to TRBJ2-1; 7 nucleotides agree with TRBD2. Germline V gene lookup returns CDR1 SGHNT and CDR2 YYREEE (reference sequence). The V segment lost 4 bases and the J segment 8 bases; nucleotides outside the gene matches: 9. This CDR3 spans 14 amino acids.